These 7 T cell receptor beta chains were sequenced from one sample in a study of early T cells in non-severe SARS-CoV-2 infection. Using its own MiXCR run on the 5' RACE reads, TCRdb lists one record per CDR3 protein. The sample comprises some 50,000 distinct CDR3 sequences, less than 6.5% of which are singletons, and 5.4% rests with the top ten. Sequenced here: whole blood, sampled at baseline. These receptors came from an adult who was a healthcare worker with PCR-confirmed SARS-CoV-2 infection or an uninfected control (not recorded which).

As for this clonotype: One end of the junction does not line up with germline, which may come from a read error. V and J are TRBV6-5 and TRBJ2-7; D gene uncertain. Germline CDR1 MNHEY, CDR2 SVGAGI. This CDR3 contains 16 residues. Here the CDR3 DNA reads TGTACCAGCAGTTACCACGGGCAGAACCTTCCCTACGAGCAGTACTTC. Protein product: CTSSYHGQNLPYEQYF.

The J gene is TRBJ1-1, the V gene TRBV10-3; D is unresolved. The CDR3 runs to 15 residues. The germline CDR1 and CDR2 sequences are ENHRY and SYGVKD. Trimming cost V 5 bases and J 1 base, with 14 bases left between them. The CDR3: CAISFDGIGNTEAFF. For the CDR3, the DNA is TGTGCCATCAGTTTCGATGGGATTGGGAACACTGAAGCTTTCTTT.

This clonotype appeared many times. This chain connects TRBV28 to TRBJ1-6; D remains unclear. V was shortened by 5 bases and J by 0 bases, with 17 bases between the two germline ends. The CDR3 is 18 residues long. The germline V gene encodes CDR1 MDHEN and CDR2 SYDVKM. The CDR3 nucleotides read TGTGCCAGCAGTGTCTCGTCAGGTAGAAGCTCCTATAATTCACCCCTCCACTTT. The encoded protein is CASSVSSGRSSYNSPLHF. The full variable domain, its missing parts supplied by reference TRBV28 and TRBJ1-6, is DVKVTQSSRYLVKRTGEKVFLECVQDMDHENMFWYRQDPGLGLRLIYFSYDVKMKEKGDIPEGYSVSREKKERFSLILESASTNQTSMYLCASSVSSGRSSYNSPLHFGNGTRLTVT.

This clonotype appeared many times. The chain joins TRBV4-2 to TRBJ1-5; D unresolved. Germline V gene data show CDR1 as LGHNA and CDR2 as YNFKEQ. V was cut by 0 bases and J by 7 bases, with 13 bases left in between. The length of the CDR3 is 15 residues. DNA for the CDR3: TGTGCCAGCAGCCAAGACCCGGCAGGTAGCCAGCCCCAGCATTTT. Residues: CASSQDPAGSQPQHF.

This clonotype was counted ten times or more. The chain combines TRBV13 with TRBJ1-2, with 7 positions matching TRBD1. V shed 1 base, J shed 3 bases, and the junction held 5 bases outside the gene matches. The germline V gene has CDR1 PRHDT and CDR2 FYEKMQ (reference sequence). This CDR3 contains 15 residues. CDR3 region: CASSLEDREDYGYTF. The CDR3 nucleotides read TGTGCCAGCAGCTTAGAAGACAGGGAGGACTATGGCTACACCTTC. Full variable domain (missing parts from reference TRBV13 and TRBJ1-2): AAGVIQSPRHLIKEKRETATLKCYPIPRHDTVYWYQQGPGQDPQFLISFYEKMQSDKGSIPDRFSAQQFSDYHSELNMSSLELGDSALYFCASSLEDREDYGYTFGSGTRLTVV.

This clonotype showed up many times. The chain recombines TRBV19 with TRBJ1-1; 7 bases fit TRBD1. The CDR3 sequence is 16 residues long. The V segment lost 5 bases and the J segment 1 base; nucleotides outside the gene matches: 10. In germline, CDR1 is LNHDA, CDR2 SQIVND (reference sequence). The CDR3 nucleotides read TGTGCCAGTAGTGTTACCCAGACAGGGCCGAACACTGAAGCTTTCTTT. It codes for CASSVTQTGPNTEAFF.

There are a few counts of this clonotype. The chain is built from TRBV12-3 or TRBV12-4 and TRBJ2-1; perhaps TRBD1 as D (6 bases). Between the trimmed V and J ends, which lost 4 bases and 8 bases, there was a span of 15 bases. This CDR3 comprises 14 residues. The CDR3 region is CASSSGHKADEQFF. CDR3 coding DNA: TGTGCCAGCAGTTCGGGACATAAAGCCGATGAGCAGTTCTTC.